The subject of this entry is one T cell receptor beta chain. Its matching antigen is unknown. The CDR3 runs 14 residues. With 3 bases removed from V and 8 bases from J, the gap between germline ends came to 17 bases. In germline, CDR1 is SGHRS, CDR2 YFSETQ. Assay used: immunoSEQ multiplex PCR; TCRdb lists only in-frame clones, some missing. The sample records roughly 1.5 million clones, 98% being singletons. This specimen comes from a study of shared clonotypes between healthy human individuals. Notes on the study in general: Incomplete sequencing of sorted subsets was indicated by rarefaction despite large depth.

The J gene is TRBJ1-2, the V gene TRBV5-1, with unresolved D. The sequence came from a man aged 25-40 years in good health. Specimen: naive CD4+ T cells sorted from blood. Subset indicated: CD45RA+ positively selected. DNA of the CDR3: TGCGCCAGCAGCTACGCCGTTGGGCCGAGCGGCTACACCTTC. This translates into CASSYAVGPSGYTF.